The 29 T cell receptor beta chains listed next were all sequenced from one sample in a study of blood T cell repertoires in COVID-19 (dated by TCRdb to about 2020). Library construction relied on the immunoSEQ multiplex PCR assay. As stored in TCRdb, this immuneACCESS dataset retains in-frame rearrangements with V and J assigned. A fraction of the clones does not appear; measured against another copy, unresolved V genes explain less than half of the discrepancy, and the remainder lacks a known reason. The sample table lists about 310,000 clones, roughly 90% of them with a count of one. The leading ten clones occupy less than 9.5% of the sample. Sequenced material: PBMCs or T cells enriched from blood (not recorded which). These receptors came from a young woman who had recovered from COVID-19.

The gene calls are TRBV7-2 and TRBJ1-2; a weak D match, TRBD1 (5 bases). V lost 3 bases, J lost 10 bases, and 18 bases lay in between. Germline CDR1 and CDR2: SGHTA and FQGNSA. CDR3 length: 14 residues. CDR3 loop: CASSLDTGDDDYTF. CDR3 DNA: TGTGCCAGCAGCTTGGACACGGGGGACGATGACTACACCTTC.

This chain links TRBV27 with TRBJ1-5; D perhaps matches TRBD1 (5 bases). The CDR3 consists of 16 residues. Germline V gene sequence: CDR1 MNHEY, CDR2 SMNVEV (reference sequence). The ends were cut back, 0 bases at V and 2 bases at J, with 11 bases in the middle. The CDR3 coding sequence is TGTGCCAGCAGTTTATCAATGGGCAGGGGCAATCAGCCCCAGCATTTT. This codes for CASSLSMGRGNQPQHF.

This chain uses TRBV4-1 with TRBJ1-2; 9 bases are a match to TRBD1. In germline, CDR1 is MGHRA, CDR2 YSYEKL. This CDR3 comprises 14 residues. Losses at the gene ends were 4 bases for V and 3 bases for J; bases not matched to a gene: 3. The CDR3 loop reads CASSPGQGDYGYTF. CDR3 DNA: TGCGCCAGCAGCCCGGGACAGGGCGACTATGGCTACACCTTC.

The CDR3 protein is CASSLPGTENYGYTF. The DNA for the CDR3 is TGTGCCAGCAGCTTGCCTGGGACAGAGAACTATGGCTACACCTTC. This chain uses TRBV5-6 with TRBJ1-2; 7 nucleotides align to TRBD1. Looked up from germline, CDR1 is SGHDT and CDR2 is YYEEEE. Trimming cost V 1 base and J 2 bases; bases outside gene matches: 5. This CDR3 has 15 residues.

The chain carries TRBV5-4 and TRBJ2-7; 9 positions match TRBD1. Germline values: CDR1 SGHNT, CDR2 YYREEE (reference sequence). J gave up 6 bases and V 0 bases, and 4 bases lay outside the gene matches. The length of the CDR3 is 14 residues. The CDR3 is CASSLGTGALEQYF. The DNA of the CDR3 is TGTGCCAGCAGCTTGGGGACAGGGGCTCTCGAGCAGTACTTC.

The chain links TRBV27 to TRBJ2-5; 8 bases fit TRBD2. Germline V lookup: CDR1 MNHEY, CDR2 SMNVEV (reference sequence). The V segment lost 3 bases and the J segment 5 bases; nucleotides outside the gene matches: 2. The CDR3 has 13 amino acids. The CDR3 DNA reads as TGTGCCAGCAGTTTCCGGGAGGGGGAGACCCAGTACTTC. It specifies CASSFREGETQYF.

The chain employs TRBV3-1 (or the pseudogene TRBV3-2) and TRBJ2-7; 7 bases map to TRBD2. The CDR3 loop spans 18 amino acids. Trimming removed 0 bases from V and 4 bases from J; junction bases left unmatched: 15. From germline, CDR1 is LGHDT and CDR2 YNNKEL (reference sequence). For the CDR3, the DNA is TGTGCCAGCAGCCAAGATTCGGGCGACGCGGGAGTGGGATACGAGCAGTACTTC. Its translation is CASSQDSGDAGVGYEQYF.

As regards this clone: The sample holds other DNA sequences that translate to the same CDR3. The chain has TRBV6-1 and TRBJ2-1; TRBD2 agrees at 8 bases. V gave up 3 bases and J gave up 4 bases; unmatched junction bases: 2. The CDR3 spans 14 residues. Germline CDR1 and CDR2: MNHNS and SASEGT. The CDR3, as DNA: TGTGCCAGCAGTGAGGTAGCGGGGTACAATGAGCAGTTCTTC. It translates to CASSEVAGYNEQFF.

The V call is TRBV18, the J call TRBJ1-1; TRBD1 is a possible D gene (6 bases). V lost 5 bases, J lost 8 bases, and 15 bases lay in between. The germline V gene has CDR1 KGHSH and CDR2 LQKENI. The CDR3 covers 13 residues. The CDR3 nucleotides are TGTGCCAGCTCATTTCGGACAGAGGTCGAAGCTTTCTTT. Protein product: CASSFRTEVEAFF. The full variable domain, rest sourced from reference TRBV18 and TRBJ1-1, is NAGVMQNPRHLVRRRGQEARLRCSPMKGHSHVYWYRQLPEEGLKFMVYLQKENIIDESGMPKERFSAEFPKEGPSILRIQQVVRGDSAAYFCASSFRTEVEAFFGQGTRLTVV.

V is TRBV28 and J is TRBJ1-1, with D possibly matching TRBD1 (6 bases). V lost 5 bases to trimming and J lost 4 bases, with 14 bases between them. CDR3 length: 14 residues. The germline CDR1 and CDR2 sequences are MDHEN and SYDVKM. The CDR3 spells CASSTQGPATEAFF. The CDR3 nucleotides are TGTGCCAGCAGTACACAGGGTCCGGCCACTGAAGCTTTCTTT. Variable domain in full (rest from reference TRBV28 and TRBJ1-1): DVKVTQSSRYLVKRTGEKVFLECVQDMDHENMFWYRQDPGLGLRLIYFSYDVKMKEKGDIPEGYSVSREKKERFSLILESASTNQTSMYLCASSTQGPATEAFFGQGTRLTVV.

The chain carries TRBV7-6 and TRBJ1-4; 7 nucleotides align to TRBD1. The CDR3 extends over 18 amino acids. Germline V gene lookup returns CDR1 SGHVS and CDR2 FNYEAQ. V lost 2 bases to trimming and J lost 0 bases; unmatched junction nucleotides: 9. The CDR3 here is CASSLRDRNLATNEKLFF. In DNA, the CDR3 is TGTGCCAGCAGCTTACGGGACAGAAACCTCGCAACTAATGAAAAACTGTTTTTT.

The CDR3 nucleotides read TGCGCCAGCAGCCCAAATGTCCGGGACTCGAGTCTTATTGAGCAGTTCTTC. It is translated as CASSPNVRDSSLIEQFF. V usage is TRBV5-1 and J usage is TRBJ2-1; the D gene is possibly TRBD2 (6 bases). Germline CDR1 reads SGHRS; CDR2 reads YFSETQ. The CDR3 covers 17 residues. V was trimmed by 4 bases and J by 9 bases, leaving 26 bases between them. Based on the CDR3 plus reference TRBV5-1 and TRBJ2-1, the full variable domain is KAGVTQTPRYLIKTRGQQVTLSCSPISGHRSVSWYQQTPGQGLQFLFEYFSETQRNKGNFPGRFSGRQFSNSRSEMNVSTLELGDSALYLCASSPNVRDSSLIEQFFGPGTRLTVL.

The J gene is TRBJ1-2, the V gene TRBV9, with 7 bases fitting TRBD1. Germline V gene sequence: CDR1 SGDLS, CDR2 YYNGEE. This CDR3 has 16 residues. V dropped 4 bases and J dropped 5; count of bases not matched to a gene: 14. This chain's CDR3 is CASSQNPTGQIYGYTF. The CDR3, as DNA: TGTGCCAGCAGCCAGAACCCGACGGGACAGATATATGGCTACACCTTC.

The chain couples TRBV6-5 to TRBJ2-7, with D maybe TRBD2 (5 bases). Deletions cut 7 bases from V and 6 bases from J, with 16 bases between. CDR3 length equals 13 residues. Germline CDR1 is MNHEY and CDR2 is SVGAGI. In DNA, the CDR3 is TGTGCCAGCATGATGGGAGTCACGGGCGAGCAGTACTTC. It is translated as CASMMGVTGEQYF.

This clone was picked up a small number of times. An end of the junction differs from the germline gene, which may be a read error. Different DNA sequences within this sample yield the same CDR3. The V call is TRBV2, the J call TRBJ1-2, with D possibly being TRBD1 (6 bases). CDR1 and CDR2 from the germline V gene are SNHLY and FYNNEI. The CDR3 length is 15 residues. Here the CDR3 reads CASIEQGFANYGYTF. The CDR3 DNA reads TGTGCCAGCATTGAACAGGGCTTCGCTAACTATGGCTACACCTTC.

The chain employs TRBV27 and TRBJ2-1; TRBD2 matches at 9 bases. Losses at the gene ends were 3 bases for V and 6 bases for J; bases not matched to a gene: 9. CDR1 is MNHEY and CDR2 is SMNVEV in the germline V gene (reference sequence). This CDR3 spans 16 amino acids. CDR3 amino acids: CASSFLGGRDPNEQFF. The CDR3 DNA is TGTGCCAGCAGTTTTCTTGGCGGGAGGGATCCCAATGAGCAGTTCTTC.

The genes are TRBV12-3 or TRBV12-4 and TRBJ1-1; tentatively, D is TRBD1 (5 bases). V lost 6 bases, J lost 7 bases, and 9 bases lay in between. CDR3 size: 11 residues. DNA for the CDR3: TGTGCCAGCAGCAGGACAAGTGAAGCTTTCTTT. It is translated as CASSRTSEAFF.

The DNA for the CDR3 is TGTGCCAGCAGCCCCGGACTAGCGGGAGTCTACGAGCAGTACTTC. Translation: CASSPGLAGVYEQYF. The chain employs TRBV11-3 and TRBJ2-7, with 13 nucleotides matching TRBD2. Trimming took 5 bases from V and 3 from J; bases not matched to a gene: 4. Germline values: CDR1 SGHNT, CDR2 YENEEA. This CDR3 is built from 15 residues.

The V call is TRBV10-2, the J call TRBJ2-7; tentatively, D is TRBD2 (5 bases). The germline CDR1 and CDR2 sequences are WSHSY and SAAADI. The CDR3 spans 14 residues. Deletions cut 3 bases from V and 3 bases from J, with 12 bases between. The CDR3 nucleotides read TGCGCCAGCAGTGACATAAAACGGGGCTACGAGCAGTACTTC. Its protein is CASSDIKRGYEQYF.

The V gene is TRBV3-1 (or the pseudogene TRBV3-2), the J gene TRBJ2-7; 8 nucleotides line up with TRBD2. Per the germline V gene, CDR1 is LGHDT and CDR2 is YNNKEL (reference sequence). This CDR3 is 14 amino acids long. The trim removed 4 bases at V and 4 bases at J, leaving 6 bases unmatched. CDR3 amino acids: CASSPGLGDYEQYF. The CDR3 region has the DNA TGTGCCAGCAGCCCGGGACTAGGGGATTACGAGCAGTACTTC.

The gene calls are TRBV6-5 and TRBJ2-7, with D perhaps TRBD1 (6 bases). V was pared by 4 bases and J by 4 bases, with 14 bases between. CDR1 MNHEY and CDR2 SVGAGI come from the germline V gene. The CDR3 is 14 residues long. The CDR3 DNA reads TGTGCCAGCAGTTCCGGGACAACCTTTTACGAGCAGTACTTC. It specifies CASSSGTTFYEQYF.

This chain links TRBV28 with TRBJ1-4; 7 nucleotides align to TRBD1. The CDR3 sequence is 18 residues long. V lost 6 bases to trimming and J lost 0 bases; unmatched junction nucleotides: 13. Germline CDR1 is MDHEN and CDR2 is SYDVKM. CDR3: CASSKTGWKISTNEKLFF. CDR3 in DNA: TGTGCCAGCAGCAAGACAGGGTGGAAGATTTCAACTAATGAAAAACTGTTTTTT.

The chain joins TRBV6-5 to TRBJ2-7; 9 nucleotides align to TRBD2. The V gene's germline CDR1 is MNHEY and CDR2 SVGAGI. The CDR3 contains 14 residues. Trimming removed 5 bases from V and 5 bases from J; junction bases left unmatched: 7. CDR3 in DNA: TGTGCCAGCAGTAGGCACGGGACTAGCCACGAGCAGTACTTC. Amino acids: CASSRHGTSHEQYF.

The chain couples TRBV6-1 to TRBJ2-7; 9 bases align to TRBD2. The CDR3 has 16 residues. The trim removed 3 bases at V and 3 bases at J, leaving 9 bases unmatched. Germline loops: CDR1 MNHNS, CDR2 SASEGT. The chain's CDR3 is CASSDLSGLAIYEQYF. CDR3 nucleotide sequence: TGTGCCAGCAGTGATTTATCGGGACTAGCTATCTACGAGCAGTACTTC.

V usage is TRBV7-9 and J usage is TRBJ1-2, with D tentatively TRBD1 (6 bases). CDR3 length equals 14 residues. Germline V gives CDR1 SEHNR, CDR2 FQNEAQ (reference sequence). Trimming cost V 5 bases and J 3 bases, with 13 bases left between them. The CDR3 region is CASSRTDSHYGYTF. Here the CDR3 DNA reads TGTGCCAGCAGCCGAACGGACAGCCACTATGGCTACACCTTC.

This clone has a single count. This chain connects TRBV5-8 to TRBJ2-7, with a possible D match to TRBD2 (5 bases). The CDR3 runs to 17 residues. V was shortened by 4 bases and J by 3 bases, with 23 bases between the two germline ends. Germline CDR1 reads SGHTS; CDR2 reads YDEGEE. As DNA, the CDR3 is TGTGCCAGCAGCCCCGGTTGGGAGACCCAAATTTTCTACGAGCAGTACTTC. It codes for CASSPGWETQIFYEQYF.

The chain carries TRBV4-1 and TRBJ2-2; 11 bases are a match to TRBD1. The germline V gene encodes CDR1 MGHRA and CDR2 YSYEKL. The V and J ends lost 4 bases and 5 bases, in that order; junction bases with no gene match: 6. The CDR3 has 16 amino acids. CDR3 loop: CASSPGQGALTGELFF. In nucleotides, the CDR3 is TGCGCCAGCAGCCCCGGACAGGGGGCGTTGACCGGGGAGCTGTTTTTT.

The chain has TRBV28 and TRBJ2-2, with D maybe TRBD2 (6 bases). The ends were cut back, 8 bases at V and 2 bases at J, with 18 bases in the middle. CDR3 length: 16 amino acids. Looked up from germline, CDR1 is MDHEN and CDR2 is SYDVKM. CDR3 sequence (DNA): TGTGCCAGCGTGAACTCTATGCGGGGCAACACCGGGGAGCTGTTTTTT. Translation: CASVNSMRGNTGELFF.

This chain links TRBV2 with TRBJ1-1; the match to TRBD1 covers 9 bases. Looked up from germline, CDR1 is SNHLY and CDR2 is FYNNEI. CDR3 size: 18 residues. The V segment lost 3 bases and the J segment 7 bases; nucleotides outside the gene matches: 18. The CDR3 DNA reads TGTGCCAGCAGTGACCCCCTTCTAATGACAGGGGGTCGGGTTGAAGCTTTCTTT. This sequence encodes CASSDPLLMTGGRVEAFF.